The present T cell receptor (beta chain) was sequenced within a study of OX40 agonist ivuxolimab in advanced cancers. Study details: Treatment of patients was with ivuxolimab, an agonistic anti-OX40 (CD134) antibody. In this trial design, patients received ivuxolimab intravenously at 0.01 to 10 mg/kg every 2 weeks.

As for this clone: Its antigen is undetermined.

Points from the study as a whole: Clonal expansion was seen in CD4+ and CD8+ blood T cells by week 6 at 0.1 to 3.0 mg/kg. CD8+ T cells (on average) carried more expanded clones than CD4+ T cells.

The CDR3 runs to 14 residues. V gave up 5 bases and J gave up 0 bases; unmatched junction bases: 1. Germline loops: CDR1 MNHNY, CDR2 SVGAGI (reference sequence). The assay was immunoSEQ multiplex PCR, and TCRdb's table has in-frame clones only and misses some. The repertoire consists of some 94,000 clones, with roughly 95% occurring once and the leading ten covering approximately 2%. The receptor was isolated from an adult with an advanced solid tumor such as melanoma, head and neck, liver or kidney cancer. The sequences come from CD4+ or CD8+ T cells sorted from blood, collected in a trial of the OX40 agonist ivuxolimab. The chain joins TRBV6-6 to TRBJ2-3, with 8 bases matching TRBD2. The CDR3 is CASSSGGSTDTQYF. The CDR3 bases are TGTGCCAGCAGTAGCGGGGGAAGCACAGATACGCAGTATTTT.